Each of the 29 T cell receptor beta chains below was sequenced from the same sample in a study of blood T cell repertoires in COVID-19. Method: immunoSEQ multiplex PCR; TCRdb's copy keeps in-frame clones and lacks some. The sample holds 180,000 or so clones, around 85% seen once. The sequenced sample consisted of peripheral blood. These receptors all come from a man between 60 and 70 years old with acute or convalescent COVID-19.

The chain employs TRBV4-2 and TRBJ2-7; no firm D call. The CDR3 runs 15 residues. Per germline, CDR1 LGHNA and CDR2 YNFKEQ. The V end was cut by 0 bases, the J end by 4 bases, with 13 bases between. The CDR3 reads CASSQDEVSDYEQYF. The CDR3 coding sequence is TGTGCCAGCAGCCAAGACGAGGTCTCCGATTACGAGCAGTACTTC.

CDR3 sequence: CASSVGPPFGRASDTQYF. The CDR3 nucleotides are TGTGCCAGCAGCGTAGGCCCGCCTTTCGGGAGGGCCTCGGATACGCAGTATTTT. The chain employs TRBV9 and TRBJ2-3; 8 bases agree with TRBD2. Germline V gives CDR1 SGDLS, CDR2 YYNGEE. This CDR3 is built from 18 residues. V shed 0 bases and J 6 bases; nucleotides not matched to a gene: 15. The entire variable domain, with the rest obtained from reference TRBV9 and TRBJ2-3, is as follows: DSGVTQTPKHLITATGQRVTLRCSPRSGDLSVYWYQQSLDQGLQFLIQYYNGEERAKGNILERFSAQQFPDLHSELNLSSLELGDSALYFCASSVGPPFGRASDTQYFGPGTRLTVL.

The chain links TRBV5-5 to TRBJ1-5; the match to TRBD1 covers 8 bases. V trimming: 2 bases; J trimming: 5 bases; junction bases outside the gene matches: 6. The CDR3 runs to 15 residues. Germline CDR1 and CDR2: SGHKS and YYEKEE (reference sequence). CDR3 DNA: TGTGCCAGCAGCTTTGACAGGGGTTGGGATCAGCCCCAGCATTTT. Residues: CASSFDRGWDQPQHF.

This chain joins TRBV7-9 and TRBJ2-3; 7 bases fit TRBD2. J was trimmed by 2 bases and V by 1 base; bases with no gene match: 6. Germline V gives CDR1 SEHNR, CDR2 FQNEAQ (reference sequence). The CDR3 sequence is 16 residues long. CDR3 amino acids: CASSLVSGGYTDTQYF. The CDR3 bases are TGTGCCAGCAGCTTAGTTTCGGGAGGATACACAGATACGCAGTATTTT.

The chain carries TRBV28 and TRBJ1-2, with D maybe TRBD1 (5 bases). The V gene's germline CDR1 is MDHEN and CDR2 SYDVKM. The CDR3 is made up of 15 amino acids. V dropped 7 bases and J dropped 7 bases, with 22 bases sitting between them. The CDR3 DNA follows: TGTGCCAGCACACCCCAACGGGGACTCGGTGGTGGCTACACCTTC. Translation: CASTPQRGLGGGYTF.

This clone has just one count. The chain's CDR3 is CASSLSGRDTGELFF. CDR3 coding DNA: TGTGCCAGCAGCTTGTCGGGAAGGGACACCGGGGAGCTGTTTTTT. The V gene is TRBV7-3, the J gene TRBJ2-2; the D gene is possibly TRBD2 (5 bases). The V end was cut by 3 bases, the J end by 3 bases, with 11 bases between. Germline CDR1 SGHTA, CDR2 FQGTGA. The CDR3 contains 15 residues.

The V gene is TRBV18, the J gene TRBJ1-4; no definite D call. The CDR3 contains 15 residues. The V gene lost 3 bases and the J gene lost 5 bases, with 13 bases spanning the gap. The V gene's germline CDR1 is KGHSH and CDR2 LQKENI. CDR3 sequence reads: CASSPPGLWNEKLFF. For the CDR3, the DNA is TGTGCCAGCTCACCCCCGGGTCTCTGGAATGAAAAACTGTTTTTT. The variable domain in full, with the rest retrieved from reference TRBV18 and TRBJ1-4, is NAGVMQNPRHLVRRRGQEARLRCSPMKGHSHVYWYRQLPEEGLKFMVYLQKENIIDESGMPKERFSAEFPKEGPSILRIQQVVRGDSAAYFCASSPPGLWNEKLFFGSGTQLSVL.

This clone was detected only a few times. This sequence joins TRBV3-1 (or the pseudogene TRBV3-2) and TRBJ2-1; D possibly corresponds to TRBD2 (6 bases). Trimming shortened V by 4 bases and J by 9 bases, and 16 bases separated the two germline ends. The CDR3 is 14 residues long. The germline CDR1 and CDR2 sequences are LGHDT and YNNKEL (reference sequence). The CDR3 bases are TGTGCCAGCAGCCTTCGGGAGCAGGTCGGTGAGCAGTTCTTC. It specifies CASSLREQVGEQFF.

The genes are TRBV28 and TRBJ1-2, with 9 bases fitting TRBD1. The CDR3 is 14 residues long. V gave up 6 bases and J gave up 6 bases; unmatched junction bases: 8. The germline CDR1 and CDR2 sequences are MDHEN and SYDVKM. Written as DNA, the CDR3 is TGTGCCAGCAGCCCCCGGACAGGGGTGAATGGCTACACCTTC. Encoded protein: CASSPRTGVNGYTF.

This chain joins TRBV4-1 and TRBJ2-7; tentative D call: TRBD2 (6 bases). Deletions cut 2 bases from V and 8 bases from J, with 25 bases between. Germline V gene sequence: CDR1 MGHRA, CDR2 YSYEKL. This CDR3 spans 17 amino acids. CDR3 nucleotide sequence: TGCGCCAGCAGCCAAATCGTCGTGGGGGGACCCCTCTCTAAGCAGTACTTC. Protein product: CASSQIVVGGPLSKQYF.

The gene calls are TRBV19 and TRBJ2-7; 8 bases align to TRBD2. V lost 5 bases to trimming and J lost 4 bases; unmatched junction nucleotides: 10. Looked up from germline, CDR1 is LNHDA and CDR2 is SQIVND (reference sequence). The CDR3 spans 15 residues. The DNA of the CDR3 is TGTGCCAGTAGTGAATCGGGACTAGTGGTTTACGAGCAGTACTTC. Its protein product is CASSESGLVVYEQYF.

CDR3: CASSFAGGSNQPQHF. The CDR3 DNA is TGTGCCAGCAGCTTCGCTGGGGGGAGCAATCAGCCCCAGCATTTT. The chain carries TRBV7-2 and TRBJ1-5, with D possibly TRBD1 on 5 matching bases. Per the germline V gene, CDR1 is SGHTA and CDR2 is FQGNSA. The CDR3 extends over 15 amino acids. Trimming stripped 3 bases from V and 1 base from J, with 10 bases between.

The rearrangement links TRBV5-5 to TRBJ1-3; 7 bases are shared with TRBD1. CDR1 and CDR2 from the germline V gene are SGHKS and YYEKEE (reference sequence). The CDR3 is 16 residues long. Trimming at V came to 0 bases and at J to 3 bases, leaving 6 bases not matched to a gene. The CDR3 DNA reads as TGTGCCAGCAGCTTGGCGCCGACAGGGAGTGGAAACACCATATATTTT. This translates into CASSLAPTGSGNTIYF.

V gene TRBV3-1 (or the pseudogene TRBV3-2) combines with J gene TRBJ1-5; D remains unclear. The CDR3 length is 13 residues. Germline loops: CDR1 LGHDT, CDR2 YNNKEL (reference sequence). Between the trimmed V and J ends, which lost 8 bases and 0 bases, there was a span of 8 bases. As DNA, the CDR3 is TGTGCCAGCGGCCCCAATAGCAATCAGCCCCAGCATTTT. This codes for CASGPNSNQPQHF.

The V gene is TRBV6-1, the J gene TRBJ2-2; TRBD2 might be the D (6 bases). CDR3 length: 17 residues. The germline CDR1 and CDR2 sequences are MNHNS and SASEGT. V was clipped by 4 bases and J by 0 bases, with 15 bases between them. In DNA form, the CDR3 reads TGTGCCAGCAGTGTGGGACGAGGGAGGCCGAACACCGGGGAGCTGTTTTTT. Residues: CASSVGRGRPNTGELFF.

The rearrangement joins TRBV19 to TRBJ1-2, with 9 bases lining up with TRBD1. Germline V CDR1 and CDR2: LNHDA, SQIVND (reference sequence). V lost 9 bases to trimming and J lost 2 bases; unmatched junction nucleotides: 7. The CDR3 is made up of 14 amino acids. The DNA of the CDR3 is TGTGCCAGCCGGGACAGGGACACCAACTATGGCTACACCTTC. Its protein is CASRDRDTNYGYTF.

The J gene is TRBJ2-1, the V gene TRBV7-3, with 11 positions matching TRBD2. The CDR3 totals 17 residues. Germline assignment: CDR1 SGHTA and CDR2 FQGTGA. The J segment lost 7 bases and the V segment lost 5 bases, leaving 13 bases of the junction unmatched. The CDR3 loop is CASSPELAGGFSNEQFF. The CDR3 nucleotides read TGTGCCAGCAGCCCCGAGTTAGCGGGAGGGTTTTCTAATGAGCAGTTCTTC.

The gene calls are TRBV28 and TRBJ1-3, with D hard to call. Trimming took off 6 bases at V and 0 bases at J, with 9 bases between the two ends. CDR1 is MDHEN, CDR2 SYDVKM, per germline. The CDR3 covers 14 residues. The CDR3 coding sequence is TGTGCCAGCAGGAGGAATTACTCTGGAAACACCATATATTTT. Translating gives CASRRNYSGNTIYF.

The chain uses TRBV6-2 or TRBV6-3 and TRBJ2-5; no clear D. This CDR3 region has 12 residues. CDR1 and CDR2 from the germline V gene are MNHEY and SVGEGT. V lost 2 bases, J lost 5 bases, and 6 bases lay in between. This CDR3 reads CASSYVMETQYF. CDR3 DNA sequence: TGTGCCAGCAGTTACGTCATGGAGACCCAGTACTTC.

The chain employs TRBV7-9 and TRBJ2-7; D might be TRBD1 (6 bases). The CDR3 has 14 residues. Trimming removed 4 bases at V and 3 bases at J, with 13 bases between. The V gene's germline CDR1 is SEHNR and CDR2 FQNEAQ (reference sequence). The CDR3, as DNA: TGTGCCAGCAGCTCGAGACAGGCTTTCTACGAGCAGTACTTC. Protein sequence: CASSSRQAFYEQYF. Filled out from reference TRBV7-9 and TRBJ2-7, the complete variable domain reads DTGVSQNPRHKITKRGQNVTFRCDPISEHNRLYWYRQTLGQGPEFLTYFQNEAQLEKSRLLSDRFSAERPKGSFSTLEIQRTEQGDSAMYLCASSSRQAFYEQYFGPGTRLTVT.

The CDR3 DNA sequence: TGTGCCAGCAGCTTAGTCGTCCTGGGAGATGAGCAGTTCTTC. This translates into CASSLVVLGDEQFF. The V and J genes are TRBV11-2 and TRBJ2-1, with D possibly being TRBD2 (5 bases). Germline V gene lookup returns CDR1 SGHAT and CDR2 FQNNGV. This CDR3 contains 14 residues. V lost 1 base and J 8 bases, leaving 12 bases between the germline ends.

The V and J genes are TRBV5-1 and TRBJ2-5; 10 positions match TRBD1. CDR1 and CDR2 (germline): SGHRS, YFSETQ. V dropped 7 bases and J dropped 2; count of bases not matched to a gene: 14. The CDR3 is 17 amino acids. CDR3 DNA: TGCGCCAGCGGACTCCTACCGGGGGACAGGGGACAAGAGACCCAGTACTTC. Amino acids: CASGLLPGDRGQETQYF.

The gene calls are TRBV6-6 and TRBJ1-1; D gene unclear. Germline CDR1 reads MNHNY; CDR2 reads SVGAGI (reference sequence). The V end lost 5 bases, the J end lost 2 bases, and 12 bases lay between the germline ends. This CDR3 region has 14 residues. The CDR3 loop reads CASSTPTRNTEAFF. In DNA form, the CDR3 reads TGTGCCAGCAGTACGCCAACACGAAACACTGAAGCTTTCTTT.

The V and J genes are TRBV9 and TRBJ2-7; D is unresolved. V was trimmed by 0 bases and J by 3 bases, leaving 13 bases between them. CDR3 length: 15 residues. Germline-derived CDR1 and CDR2 are SGDLS and YYNGEE. This CDR3 reads CASSVGLASNYEQYF. For the CDR3, the DNA is TGTGCCAGCAGCGTAGGTTTGGCATCCAACTACGAGCAGTACTTC.

The chain joins TRBV5-1 to TRBJ2-2; no clear D gene. This CDR3 is built from 16 residues. V was cut by 0 bases and J by 4 bases, with 13 bases left in between. The germline V gene has CDR1 SGHRS and CDR2 YFSETQ. CDR3 sequence: CASSLVAEVATGELFF. Written as DNA, the CDR3 is TGCGCCAGCAGCTTGGTGGCAGAAGTAGCCACCGGGGAGCTGTTTTTT.

The table lists this clone with a count of one. This chain uses TRBV9 with TRBJ1-4, with TRBD1 matching 9 bases. Germline loops: CDR1 SGDLS, CDR2 YYNGEE. The J segment lost 8 bases and the V segment lost 1 base, leaving 9 bases of the junction unmatched. CDR3 size: 16 residues. The CDR3 sequence: CASSVRGQGLGEKLFF. The CDR3, as DNA: TGTGCCAGCAGCGTACGGGGACAGGGCCTAGGGGAAAAACTGTTTTTT.

This clone was seen a handful of times. V gene TRBV19 combines with J gene TRBJ2-7; TRBD1 matches at 9 bases. Trimming at V came to 10 bases and at J to 5 bases, leaving 15 bases not matched to a gene. Germline lookup yields CDR1 LNHDA and CDR2 SQIVND (reference sequence). The CDR3 has 15 amino acids. CDR3 DNA: TGTGCCATGAAAGGTCGTTGGACAGGGGCTAACGAGCAGTACTTC. As protein: CAMKGRWTGANEQYF.

This clone was seen a few times. The chain couples TRBV5-1 to TRBJ2-3; the match to TRBD1 covers 9 bases. Trimming removed 4 bases from V and 6 bases from J; junction bases left unmatched: 9. Germline V gene lookup returns CDR1 SGHRS and CDR2 YFSETQ. This CDR3 spans 15 amino acids. The DNA of the CDR3 is TGCGCCAGCAGCGATGGGGACAGGGAACGGGATACGCAGTATTTT. This codes for CASSDGDRERDTQYF. Combining the CDR3 with reference TRBV5-1 and TRBJ2-3 gives the whole variable domain KAGVTQTPRYLIKTRGQQVTLSCSPISGHRSVSWYQQTPGQGLQFLFEYFSETQRNKGNFPGRFSGRQFSNSRSEMNVSTLELGDSALYLCASSDGDRERDTQYFGPGTRLTVL.

CDR3: CASSVGSGTGPYEQYF. Written as DNA, the CDR3 is TGTGCCAGCAGCGTAGGATCCGGGACAGGGCCCTACGAGCAGTACTTC. The chain recombines TRBV9 with TRBJ2-7; 9 bases are shared with TRBD1. J lost 2 bases, V lost 0 bases, and 6 bases had no gene match. The CDR3 spans 16 residues. Germline V lookup: CDR1 SGDLS, CDR2 YYNGEE.